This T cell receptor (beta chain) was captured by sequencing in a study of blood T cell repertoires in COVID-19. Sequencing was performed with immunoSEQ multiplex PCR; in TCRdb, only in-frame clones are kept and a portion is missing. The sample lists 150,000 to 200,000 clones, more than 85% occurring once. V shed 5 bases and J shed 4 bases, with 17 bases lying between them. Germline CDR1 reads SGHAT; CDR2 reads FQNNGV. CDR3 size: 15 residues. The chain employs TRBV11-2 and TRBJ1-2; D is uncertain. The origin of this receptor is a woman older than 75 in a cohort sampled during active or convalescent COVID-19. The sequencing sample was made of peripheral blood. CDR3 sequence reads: CASSPIEGRSYGYTF. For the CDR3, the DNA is TGTGCCAGCAGCCCAATAGAGGGCAGATCCTATGGCTACACCTTC.